This T cell receptor (beta chain) was captured in a study of shared T cell receptors in the human thymus. The CDR3 contains 16 residues. V lost 1 base and J lost 4; bases outside the gene matches: 5. Germline-derived CDR1 and CDR2 are LGHNT and FRNRAP. The data were produced by immunoSEQ multiplex PCR, yet TCRdb's version contains in-frame clones alone and is incomplete. The data show hundreds of thousands of clones, approximately 87% seen once. The same data also contributed to another study, on human thymus T cells. That study reports: The donors were infants in Finland with congenital heart defects, otherwise immunologically healthy. Resected material from corrective heart surgery provided the thymus tissue analysed. There were highly overlapping thymic repertoires among unrelated individuals, as related research reported.

The source is a boy younger than two with a congenital heart defect. Sequencing was done on a sample of thymocytes. The chain carries TRBV12-5 and TRBJ1-1, with 11 bases identical to TRBD1. CDR3 region: CASGLARTGGGTEAFF. The DNA of the CDR3 is TGTGCTAGTGGTTTGGCCCGGACAGGGGGCGGCACTGAAGCTTTCTTT.